This T cell receptor (beta chain) was recorded in a study of T-cell memory formation after mild COVID-19. About the research overall: Among the donors, TCR clusters were largely specific to each donor.

cDNA libraries for TCR alpha and TCR beta, carrying sample barcodes and UMIs, came from 5'RACE with constant-segment primers. TCRdb reprocessed the 5' RACE reads via MiXCR and lists one record per CDR3 protein. The sample yields 300,000 to 400,000 distinct CDR3 sequences, under 25% seen once. The receptor was derived from an adult woman who had mild COVID-19 (a few samples of this study predate the infection). Cell type and time point are not known. Sequencing was done on a sample of PBMCs or a T cell subset sorted from them (not recorded which).

The CDR3 coding sequence is TGTGCCAGCAGCTTGGGGGACGGCGAGTACGGTACGCAGTATTTT. Its translation is CASSLGDGEYGTQYF. The V and J genes are TRBV9 and TRBJ2-3; either TRBD1 or TRBD2 may fit D (5 bases each). Trimming left V 4 bases short and J 8 bases short, with 20 bases between. In germline, CDR1 is SGDLS, CDR2 YYNGEE. The CDR3 sequence is 15 residues long.